The 17 T cell receptor beta chains presented below share a single source sample, sequenced in a study of blood T cell repertoires in COVID-19. Sequencing used immunoSEQ multiplex PCR; TCRdb keeps in-frame clones, though not all of them. The repertoire holds approximately 230,000 clones, with roughly nine tenths as singletons. The material sequenced was peripheral blood. The receptors derive from a man in his late teens or twenties with active or convalescent COVID-19.

The chain links TRBV11-1 to TRBJ2-1; D is possibly TRBD1 (6 bases). The CDR3 is 13 residues long. The germline V gene encodes CDR1 SGHAT and CDR2 FQDESV (reference sequence). The ends were cut back, 10 bases at V and 5 bases at J, with 15 bases in the middle. The CDR3 loop reads CATQGFSDNEQFF. The CDR3 DNA is TGTGCCACACAGGGCTTCTCGGACAATGAGCAGTTCTTC.

The chain uses TRBV18 and TRBJ1-5; 7 bases map to TRBD1. Per germline, CDR1 KGHSH and CDR2 LQKENI. The CDR3 extends over 16 amino acids. V lost 3 bases to trimming and J lost 3 bases; unmatched junction nucleotides: 8. In nucleotides, the CDR3 is TGTGCCAGCTCACCCCAGGACAGGATCCTCAATCAGCCCCAGCATTTT. Amino acids: CASSPQDRILNQPQHF.

This clone was detected once. This sequence joins TRBV6-5 and TRBJ2-7, with 9 bases that match TRBD2. Germline CDR1 is MNHEY and CDR2 is SVGAGI. Germline trimming cut 4 bases from V and 4 bases from J; bases unmatched to any gene: 5. The CDR3 covers 14 residues. The chain's CDR3 is CASSWLAGKYEQYF. The CDR3 DNA reads TGTGCCAGCAGTTGGCTAGCGGGGAAGTACGAGCAGTACTTC.

V is TRBV12-5 and J is TRBJ1-1; TRBD1 might be the D (5 bases). Germline lookup yields CDR1 LGHNT and CDR2 FRNRAP. Trimming pared 0 bases from V and 4 bases from J, leaving 21 bases between. The CDR3 spans 18 residues. Here the CDR3 DNA reads TGTGCTAGTGGTTTGGTAGAGTTCGGGGGGAGTTGGGCCACTGAAGCTTTCTTT. Translating gives CASGLVEFGGSWATEAFF.

V is TRBV28 and J is TRBJ2-3; 10 bases agree with TRBD2. The CDR3 extends over 17 amino acids. Trimming removed 3 bases from V and 4 bases from J; junction bases left unmatched: 10. Germline assignment: CDR1 MDHEN and CDR2 SYDVKM. This chain's CDR3 is CASSLVTAGGPSDTQYF. CDR3 coding DNA: TGTGCCAGCAGTTTGGTTACAGCGGGAGGGCCGTCAGATACGCAGTATTTT. Filled out from reference TRBV28 and TRBJ2-3, the complete variable domain reads DVKVTQSSRYLVKRTGEKVFLECVQDMDHENMFWYRQDPGLGLRLIYFSYDVKMKEKGDIPEGYSVSREKKERFSLILESASTNQTSMYLCASSLVTAGGPSDTQYFGPGTRLTVL.

In its sample, this clone was seen once. This chain joins TRBV6-5 and TRBJ1-4; the D is unclear. V was clipped by 0 bases and J by 3 bases, with 8 bases between them. CDR1 MNHEY and CDR2 SVGAGI come from the germline V gene. The length of the CDR3 is 15 residues. The CDR3 coding sequence is TGTGCCAGCAGTTACTCGCCCCAGTCTAATGAAAAACTGTTTTTT. It encodes CASSYSPQSNEKLFF.

This chain links TRBV28 with TRBJ2-1, with TRBD2 matching over 7 bases. Germline V gene data show CDR1 as MDHEN and CDR2 as SYDVKM. Germline trimming cut 3 bases from V and 9 bases from J; bases unmatched to any gene: 11. The CDR3 covers 15 residues. Here the CDR3 reads CASSFTSVVLGEQFF. The CDR3 DNA reads TGTGCCAGCAGTTTCACTAGCGTTGTATTGGGTGAGCAGTTCTTC.

This clone occurred a few times. This chain uses TRBV27 with TRBJ1-1, with 7 bases that match TRBD1. The CDR3 spans 18 residues. Germline trimming cut 4 bases from V and 5 bases from J; bases unmatched to any gene: 19. Germline loops: CDR1 MNHEY, CDR2 SMNVEV (reference sequence). CDR3 DNA: TGTGCCAGCAGTTCTGGCCTCGTTCTCGGACAGGCCAATACTGAAGCTTTCTTT. This codes for CASSSGLVLGQANTEAFF.

The CDR3 sequence: CASSPISGTRTDTQYF. The CDR3 DNA is TGTGCCAGCAGCCCTATTAGCGGGACCCGCACAGATACGCAGTATTTT. The chain joins TRBV11-2 to TRBJ2-3, with 8 bases matching TRBD2. The germline gives CDR1 SGHAT, CDR2 FQNNGV. Germline trimming cut 5 bases from V and 1 base from J; bases unmatched to any gene: 8. The CDR3 is made up of 16 amino acids. The whole variable domain, remainder taken from reference TRBV11-2 and TRBJ2-3, is EAGVAQSPRYKIIEKRQSVAFWCNPISGHATLYWYQQILGQGPKLLIQFQNNGVVDDSQLPKDRFSAERLKGVDSTLKIQPAKLEDSAVYLCASSPISGTRTDTQYFGPGTRLTVL.

The chain joins TRBV28 to TRBJ2-7, with D maybe TRBD2 (6 bases). The CDR3 spans 18 residues. V lost 4 bases and J 0 bases, leaving 22 bases between the germline ends. From germline, CDR1 is MDHEN and CDR2 SYDVKM. CDR3 sequence reads: CASSSLVSGWRHSYEQYF. Written as DNA, the CDR3 is TGTGCCAGCAGTTCCCTGGTCAGCGGGTGGCGCCACTCCTACGAGCAGTACTTC.

J is TRBJ1-4 and V is TRBV27, with a tentative D call TRBD1 (5 bases). Germline V gene sequence: CDR1 MNHEY, CDR2 SMNVEV (reference sequence). V was clipped by 5 bases and J by 3 bases, with 19 bases between them. The CDR3 spans 17 residues. CDR3 in amino acids: CASSPLNRGNANEKLFF. DNA of the CDR3: TGTGCCAGCAGTCCCCTTAATAGGGGAAACGCTAATGAAAAACTGTTTTTT.

The chain is built from TRBV9 and TRBJ2-3; 7 bases are shared with TRBD1. The V gene end was trimmed by 7 bases and the J gene end by 2 bases; junction bases not matched to a gene: 7. The length of the CDR3 is 14 residues. Germline assignment: CDR1 SGDLS and CDR2 YYNGEE. The CDR3 DNA reads TGTGCCAGCGACCGAGGGGGCTTCACAGATACGCAGTATTTT. This gives the protein CASDRGGFTDTQYF.

The chain uses TRBV6-6 and TRBJ2-1, with 10 bases that match TRBD2. Germline values: CDR1 MNHNY, CDR2 SVGAGI (reference sequence). J gave up 5 bases and V 5 bases, and 3 bases lay outside the gene matches. The CDR3 is made up of 14 amino acids. The chain's CDR3 is CASSSLAGDNEQFF. The DNA of the CDR3 is TGTGCCAGCAGTAGTCTAGCGGGAGACAATGAGCAGTTCTTC.

This sequence joins TRBV11-2 and TRBJ2-3, with TRBD2 as a possible D gene (6 bases). There are 16 residues in the CDR3. Germline loops: CDR1 SGHAT, CDR2 FQNNGV. The V end was cut by 4 bases, the J end by 4 bases, with 18 bases between. In nucleotides, the CDR3 is TGTGCCAGCAGCTCCCGGAGGGCTAGCGTTTCAGATACGCAGTATTTT. Translating gives CASSSRRASVSDTQYF.

This CDR3 reads CASSLWPASTRLHEQYF. DNA of the CDR3: TGTGCCAGCAGCTTGTGGCCAGCCTCGACTAGACTCCACGAGCAGTACTTC. The chain employs TRBV5-4 and TRBJ2-7; D is possibly TRBD2 (6 bases). Germline CDR1 is SGHNT and CDR2 is YYREEE (reference sequence). CDR3 length: 17 residues. The V gene lost 1 base and the J gene lost 5 bases, with 22 bases spanning the gap.

This rearrangement joins TRBV5-1 to TRBJ2-7; 8 bases are a match to TRBD2. V lost 4 bases, J lost 4 bases, and 13 bases stayed unmatched. The CDR3 runs to 16 residues. The germline CDR1 and CDR2 sequences are SGHRS and YFSETQ. CDR3 region: CASSPYGAGGQYEQYF. The CDR3 DNA is TGCGCCAGCAGCCCTTACGGTGCGGGGGGCCAATACGAGCAGTACTTC.

The gene calls are TRBV6-1 and TRBJ2-6; the D gene is possibly TRBD1 (6 bases). CDR3 length: 20 amino acids. Germline loops: CDR1 MNHNS, CDR2 SASEGT. V dropped 0 bases and J dropped 2 bases, with 20 bases sitting between them. The CDR3 protein is CASSEAALRVGAPGANVLTF. In DNA, the CDR3 is TGTGCCAGCAGTGAAGCGGCGTTACGGGTGGGGGCTCCTGGGGCCAACGTCCTGACTTTC.